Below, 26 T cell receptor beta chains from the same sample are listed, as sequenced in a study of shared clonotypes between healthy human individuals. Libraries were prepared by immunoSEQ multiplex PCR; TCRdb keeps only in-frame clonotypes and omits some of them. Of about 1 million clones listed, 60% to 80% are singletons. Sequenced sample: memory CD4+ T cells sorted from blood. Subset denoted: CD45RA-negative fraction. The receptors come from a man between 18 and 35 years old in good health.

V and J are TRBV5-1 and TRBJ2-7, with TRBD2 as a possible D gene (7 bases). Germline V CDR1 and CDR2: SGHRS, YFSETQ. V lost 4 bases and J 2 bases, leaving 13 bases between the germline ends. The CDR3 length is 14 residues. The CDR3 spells CASSLEGGTYEQYF. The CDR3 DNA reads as TGCGCCAGCAGCCTGGAGGGGGGGACCTACGAGCAGTACTTC. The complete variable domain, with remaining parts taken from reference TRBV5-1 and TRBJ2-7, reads KAGVTQTPRYLIKTRGQQVTLSCSPISGHRSVSWYQQTPGQGLQFLFEYFSETQRNKGNFPGRFSGRQFSNSRSEMNVSTLELGDSALYLCASSLEGGTYEQYFGPGTRLTVT.

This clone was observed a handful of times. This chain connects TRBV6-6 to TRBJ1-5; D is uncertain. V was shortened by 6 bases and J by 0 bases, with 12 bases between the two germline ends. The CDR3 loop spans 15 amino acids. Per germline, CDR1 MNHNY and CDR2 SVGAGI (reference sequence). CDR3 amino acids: CASRPGLGSNQPQHF. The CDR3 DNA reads TGTGCCAGCAGACCTGGCCTCGGTAGCAATCAGCCCCAGCATTTT.

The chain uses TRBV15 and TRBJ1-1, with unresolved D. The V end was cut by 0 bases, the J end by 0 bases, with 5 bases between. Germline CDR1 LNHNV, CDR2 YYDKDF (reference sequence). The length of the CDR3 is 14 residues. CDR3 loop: CATSRDAVNTEAFF. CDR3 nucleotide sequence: TGTGCCACCAGCAGAGATGCGGTGAACACTGAAGCTTTCTTT.

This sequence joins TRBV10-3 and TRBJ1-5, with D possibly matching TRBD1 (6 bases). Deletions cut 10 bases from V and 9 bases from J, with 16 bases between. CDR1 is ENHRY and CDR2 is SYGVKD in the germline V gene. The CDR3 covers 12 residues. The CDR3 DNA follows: TGTGCCACCGGGACATCCGGGGGGCCCCAGCATTTT. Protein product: CATGTSGGPQHF.

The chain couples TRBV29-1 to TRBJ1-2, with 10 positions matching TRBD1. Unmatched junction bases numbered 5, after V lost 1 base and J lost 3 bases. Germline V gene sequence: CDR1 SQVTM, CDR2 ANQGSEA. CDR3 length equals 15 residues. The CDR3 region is CSVEGRDRGHYGYTF. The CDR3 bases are TGCAGCGTTGAAGGCCGGGACAGGGGCCACTATGGCTACACCTTC.

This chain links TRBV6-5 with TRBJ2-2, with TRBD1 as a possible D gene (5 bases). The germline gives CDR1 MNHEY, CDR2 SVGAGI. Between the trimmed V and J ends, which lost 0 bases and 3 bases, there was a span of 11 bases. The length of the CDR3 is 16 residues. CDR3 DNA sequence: TGTGCCAGCAGTTACTCATTAATGGGGCACACCGGGGAGCTGTTTTTT. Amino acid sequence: CASSYSLMGHTGELFF.

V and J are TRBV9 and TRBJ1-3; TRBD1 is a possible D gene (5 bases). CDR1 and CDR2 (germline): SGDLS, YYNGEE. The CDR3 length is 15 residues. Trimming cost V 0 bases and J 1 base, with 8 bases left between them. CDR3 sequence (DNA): TGTGCCAGCAGCGTAGAGGGGATATCTGGAAACACCATATATTTT. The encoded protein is CASSVEGISGNTIYF.

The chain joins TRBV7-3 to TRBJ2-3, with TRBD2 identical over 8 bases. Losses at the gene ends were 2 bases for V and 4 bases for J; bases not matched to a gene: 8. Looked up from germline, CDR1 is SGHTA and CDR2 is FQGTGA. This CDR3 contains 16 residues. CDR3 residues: CASSLSGAGAADTQYF. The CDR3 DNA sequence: TGTGCCAGCAGCTTATCAGGAGCGGGGGCAGCAGATACGCAGTATTTT.

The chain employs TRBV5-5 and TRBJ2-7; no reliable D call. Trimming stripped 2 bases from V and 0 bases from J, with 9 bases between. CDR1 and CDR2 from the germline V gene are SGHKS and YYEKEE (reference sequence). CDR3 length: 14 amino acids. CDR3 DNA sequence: TGTGCCAGCAGCTTAGGCCTAAACTCCTACGAGCAGTACTTC. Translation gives CASSLGLNSYEQYF.

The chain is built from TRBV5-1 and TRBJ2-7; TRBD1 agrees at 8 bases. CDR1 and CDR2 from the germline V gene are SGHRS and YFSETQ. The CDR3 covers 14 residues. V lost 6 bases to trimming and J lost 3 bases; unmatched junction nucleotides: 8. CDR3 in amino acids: CASTGQDGGYEQYF. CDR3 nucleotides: TGCGCCAGCACGGGACAGGACGGAGGCTACGAGCAGTACTTC.

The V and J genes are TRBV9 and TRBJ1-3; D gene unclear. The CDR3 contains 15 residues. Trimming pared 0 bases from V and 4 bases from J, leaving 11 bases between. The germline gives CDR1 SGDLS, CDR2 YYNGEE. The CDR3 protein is CASSVGLEFGNTIYF. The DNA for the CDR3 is TGTGCCAGCAGCGTAGGGCTAGAATTCGGAAACACCATATATTTT.

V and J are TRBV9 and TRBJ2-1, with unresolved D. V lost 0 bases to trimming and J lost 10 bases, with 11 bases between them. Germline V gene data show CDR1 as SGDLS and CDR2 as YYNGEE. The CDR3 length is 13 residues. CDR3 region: CASSVEPLREQFF. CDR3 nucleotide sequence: TGTGCCAGCAGCGTAGAACCCTTAAGAGAGCAGTTCTTC. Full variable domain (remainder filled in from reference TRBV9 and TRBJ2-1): DSGVTQTPKHLITATGQRVTLRCSPRSGDLSVYWYQQSLDQGLQFLIQYYNGEERAKGNILERFSAQQFPDLHSELNLSSLELGDSALYFCASSVEPLREQFFGPGTRLTVL.

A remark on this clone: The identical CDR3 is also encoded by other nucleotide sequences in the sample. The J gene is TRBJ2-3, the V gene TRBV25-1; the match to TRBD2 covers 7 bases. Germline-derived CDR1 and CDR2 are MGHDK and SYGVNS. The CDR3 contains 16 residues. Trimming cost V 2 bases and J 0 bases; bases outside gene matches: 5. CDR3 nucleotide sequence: TGTGCCAGCAGTGAAGGGAGGGGAACTAGCACAGATACGCAGTATTTT. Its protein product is CASSEGRGTSTDTQYF.

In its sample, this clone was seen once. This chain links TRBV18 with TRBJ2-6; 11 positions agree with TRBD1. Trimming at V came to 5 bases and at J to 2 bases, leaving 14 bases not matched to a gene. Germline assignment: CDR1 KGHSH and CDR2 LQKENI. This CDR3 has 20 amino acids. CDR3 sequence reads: CASSTRGTGGIGTGANVLTF. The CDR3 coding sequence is TGTGCCAGCTCAACACGAGGGACAGGGGGTATTGGGACTGGGGCCAACGTCCTGACTTTC.

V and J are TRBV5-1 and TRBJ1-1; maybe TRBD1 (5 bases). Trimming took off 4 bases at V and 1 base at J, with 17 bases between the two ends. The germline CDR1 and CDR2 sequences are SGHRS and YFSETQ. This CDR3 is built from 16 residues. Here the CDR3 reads CASSLAPTQGNTEAFF. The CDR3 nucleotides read TGCGCCAGCAGCCTGGCGCCGACCCAGGGGAACACTGAAGCTTTCTTT.

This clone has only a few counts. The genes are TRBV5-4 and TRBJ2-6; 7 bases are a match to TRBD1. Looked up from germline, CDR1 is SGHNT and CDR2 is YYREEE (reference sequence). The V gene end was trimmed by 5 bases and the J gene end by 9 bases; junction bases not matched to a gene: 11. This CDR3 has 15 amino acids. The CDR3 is CASSLPGTANNVLTF. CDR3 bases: TGTGCCAGCAGTCTACCCGGGACAGCGAACAACGTCCTGACTTTC.

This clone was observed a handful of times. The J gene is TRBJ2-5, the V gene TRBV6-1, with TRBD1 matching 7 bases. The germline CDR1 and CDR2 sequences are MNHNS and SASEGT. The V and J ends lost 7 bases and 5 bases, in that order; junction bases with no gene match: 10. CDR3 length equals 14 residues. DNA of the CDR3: TGTGCCAGCAATAAGCGACAGGGCCGTGAGACCCAGTACTTC. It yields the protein CASNKRQGRETQYF.

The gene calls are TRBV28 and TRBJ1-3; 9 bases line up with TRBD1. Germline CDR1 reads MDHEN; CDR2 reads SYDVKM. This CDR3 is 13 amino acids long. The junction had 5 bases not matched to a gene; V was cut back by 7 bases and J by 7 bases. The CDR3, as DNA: TGTGCCAGCACCGACAGGGGGATTAACACCATATATTTT. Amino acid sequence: CASTDRGINTIYF. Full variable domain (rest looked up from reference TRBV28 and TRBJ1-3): DVKVTQSSRYLVKRTGEKVFLECVQDMDHENMFWYRQDPGLGLRLIYFSYDVKMKEKGDIPEGYSVSREKKERFSLILESASTNQTSMYLCASTDRGINTIYFGEGSWLTVV.

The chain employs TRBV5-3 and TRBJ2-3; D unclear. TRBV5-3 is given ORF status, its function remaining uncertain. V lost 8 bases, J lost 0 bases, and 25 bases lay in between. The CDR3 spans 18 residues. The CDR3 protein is CASPFWPVWRSSTDTQYF. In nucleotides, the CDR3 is TGTGCCAGCCCATTTTGGCCGGTATGGCGGTCTAGCACAGATACGCAGTATTTT.

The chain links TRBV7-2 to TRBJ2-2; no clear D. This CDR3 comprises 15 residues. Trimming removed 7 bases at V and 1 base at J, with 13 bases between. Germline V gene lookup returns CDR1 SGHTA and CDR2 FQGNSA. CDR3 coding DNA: TGTGCCAGCAATTTAAGGGCCCAGAACACCGGGGAGCTGTTTTTT. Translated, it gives CASNLRAQNTGELFF.

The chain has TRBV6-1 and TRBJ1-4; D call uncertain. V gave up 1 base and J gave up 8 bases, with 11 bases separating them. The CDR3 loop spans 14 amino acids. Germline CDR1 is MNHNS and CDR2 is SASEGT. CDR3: CASSEGPGQEKLFF. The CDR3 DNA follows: TGTGCCAGCAGTGAAGGGCCCGGCCAGGAAAAACTGTTTTTT.

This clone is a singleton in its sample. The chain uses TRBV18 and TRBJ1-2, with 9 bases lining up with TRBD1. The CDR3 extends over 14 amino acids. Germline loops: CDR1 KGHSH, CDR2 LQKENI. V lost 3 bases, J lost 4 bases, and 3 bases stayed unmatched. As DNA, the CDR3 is TGTGCCAGCTCACCGGGACAGGGTGCCTATGGCTACACCTTC. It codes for CASSPGQGAYGYTF. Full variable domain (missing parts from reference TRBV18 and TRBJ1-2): NAGVMQNPRHLVRRRGQEARLRCSPMKGHSHVYWYRQLPEEGLKFMVYLQKENIIDESGMPKERFSAEFPKEGPSILRIQQVVRGDSAAYFCASSPGQGAYGYTFGSGTRLTVV.

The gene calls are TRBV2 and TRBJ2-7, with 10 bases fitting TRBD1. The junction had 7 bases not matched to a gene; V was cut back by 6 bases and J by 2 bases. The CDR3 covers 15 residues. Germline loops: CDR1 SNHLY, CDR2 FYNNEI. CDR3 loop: CASSGTGVTAYEQYF. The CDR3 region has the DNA TGTGCCAGCAGCGGGACAGGGGTCACCGCCTACGAGCAGTACTTC.

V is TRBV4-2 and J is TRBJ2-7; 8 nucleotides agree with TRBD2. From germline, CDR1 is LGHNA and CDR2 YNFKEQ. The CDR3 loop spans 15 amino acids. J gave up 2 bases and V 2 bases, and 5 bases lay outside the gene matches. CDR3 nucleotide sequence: TGTGCCAGCAGCCAACGGTCGGGAGGGACCTACGAGCAGTACTTC. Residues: CASSQRSGGTYEQYF.

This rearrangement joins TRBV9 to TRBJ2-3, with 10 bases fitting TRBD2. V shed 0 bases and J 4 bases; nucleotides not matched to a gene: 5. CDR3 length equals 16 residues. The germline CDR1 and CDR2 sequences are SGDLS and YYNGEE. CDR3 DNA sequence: TGTGCCAGCAGCGTAGGGGCTAGCGGGAGTGCAGATACGCAGTATTTT. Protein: CASSVGASGSADTQYF.

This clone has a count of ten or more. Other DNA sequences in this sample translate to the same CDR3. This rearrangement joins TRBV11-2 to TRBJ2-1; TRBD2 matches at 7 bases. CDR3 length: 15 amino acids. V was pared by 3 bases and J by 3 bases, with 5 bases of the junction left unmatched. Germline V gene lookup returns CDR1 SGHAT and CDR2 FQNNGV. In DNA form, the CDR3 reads TGTGCCAGCAGCTTGTCGGGGGGTCTCTACAATGAGCAGTTCTTC. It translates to CASSLSGGLYNEQFF.